The present T cell receptor beta chain was sequenced within a study of beta chain features in type 1 diabetes. With V trimmed by 1 base and J by 9 bases, 1 base remained unmatched. The CDR3 has 13 residues. Germline-derived CDR1 and CDR2 are SGDLS and YYNGEE. This clone occurred a few times. Its antigen is undetermined. Regarding the study as a whole: Short templates might get an advantage during PCR, and this would be equal in patients and controls. The naive, central memory and Treg TCRB repertoires of patients appeared to be more similar to one another than those of healthy donors. TCRB CDR3s from Type 1 diabetes patients were moderately but significantly shorter in all four CD4+ subsets. More deletions and fewer insertions at VDJ junctions were found in patients with type 1 diabetes.

TCRB transcripts that were expressed got sequenced, as all of the isolated RNA had been reverse transcribed. Around 3.7 million reads was the average for naive, central memory and regulatory T cell samples. Method: immunoSEQ multiplex PCR; TCRdb's copy keeps in-frame clones and lacks some. Among 400,000 or so clones listed, roughly 13% were seen once. The TCR was taken from a woman aged 18 to 35 with type 1 diabetes. The J gene is TRBJ2-1, the V gene TRBV9; 10 nucleotides agree with TRBD2. The source material was naive CD4+ T cells from blood. The CDR3, as DNA: TGTGCCAGCAGCGTACTAGCGGGGGTTGAGCAGTTCTTC. It translates to CASSVLAGVEQFF.